This T cell receptor (beta chain) was found in a study of shared clonotypes between healthy human individuals. Study in general: For every donor, three CD4 naive, three CD4 memory, two CD8 naive and one CD8 memory plates were used.

Naive CD8 cells lacked CD45RO and underwent positive selection for CCR7, leaving out terminally differentiated effector memory CD45RA+ cells. The study drew its donors from healthy HIV-negative adults without recent acute infections or vaccinations. V was shortened by 5 bases and J by 1 base, with 9 bases between the two germline ends. The CDR3 is 13 amino acids. The germline gives CDR1 MNHEY, CDR2 SVGAGI. Only in-frame clones appear in the TCRdb table, and some are missing; sequencing was by immunoSEQ multiplex PCR. The data show millions of clones, about 95% seen once. V gene TRBV6-5 combines with J gene TRBJ2-7; tentatively, D is TRBD1 (5 bases). The TCR comes from a young man in good health. Sequenced input: naive CD8+ T cells sorted from blood. In DNA, the CDR3 is TGTGCCAGCAGTAAACAGGATTCCTACGAGCAGTACTTC. This gives the protein CASSKQDSYEQYF.